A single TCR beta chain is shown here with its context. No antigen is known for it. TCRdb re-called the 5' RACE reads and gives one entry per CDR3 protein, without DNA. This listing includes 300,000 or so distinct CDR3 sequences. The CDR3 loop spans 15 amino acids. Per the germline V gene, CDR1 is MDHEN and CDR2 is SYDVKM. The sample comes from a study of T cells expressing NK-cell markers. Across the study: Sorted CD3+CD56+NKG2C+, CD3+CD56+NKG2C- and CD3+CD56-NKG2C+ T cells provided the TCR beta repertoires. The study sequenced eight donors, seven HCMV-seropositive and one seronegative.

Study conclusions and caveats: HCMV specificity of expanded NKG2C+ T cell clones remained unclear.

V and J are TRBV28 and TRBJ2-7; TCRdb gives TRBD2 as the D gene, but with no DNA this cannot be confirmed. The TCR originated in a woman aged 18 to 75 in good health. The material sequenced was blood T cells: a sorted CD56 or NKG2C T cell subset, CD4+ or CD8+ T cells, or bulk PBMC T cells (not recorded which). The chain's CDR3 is CASSQPGLATYEQYF. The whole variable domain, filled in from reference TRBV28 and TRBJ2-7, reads DVKVTQSSRYLVKRTGEKVFLECVQDMDHENMFWYRQDPGLGLRLIYFSYDVKMKEKGDIPEGYSVSREKKERFSLILESASTNQTSMYLCASSQPGLATYEQYFGPGTRLTVT.